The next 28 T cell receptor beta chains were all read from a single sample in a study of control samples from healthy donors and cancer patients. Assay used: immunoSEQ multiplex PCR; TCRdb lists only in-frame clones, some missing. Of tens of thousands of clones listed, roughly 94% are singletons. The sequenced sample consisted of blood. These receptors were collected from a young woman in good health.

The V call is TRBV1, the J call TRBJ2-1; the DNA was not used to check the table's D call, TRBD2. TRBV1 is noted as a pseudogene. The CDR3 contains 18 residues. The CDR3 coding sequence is TGCACCAGCAGCCAACGCCCACCCGGGACTAGTCTTTGCAATGAGCAGTTCTTC. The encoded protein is CTSSQRPPGTSLCNEQFF.

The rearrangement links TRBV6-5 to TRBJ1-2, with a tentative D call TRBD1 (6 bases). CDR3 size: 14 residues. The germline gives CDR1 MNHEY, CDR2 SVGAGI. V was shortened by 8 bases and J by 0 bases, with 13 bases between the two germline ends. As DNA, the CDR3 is TGTGCCAGCTCGGAGGGGGGTACTAACTATGGCTACACCTTC. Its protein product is CASSEGGTNYGYTF.

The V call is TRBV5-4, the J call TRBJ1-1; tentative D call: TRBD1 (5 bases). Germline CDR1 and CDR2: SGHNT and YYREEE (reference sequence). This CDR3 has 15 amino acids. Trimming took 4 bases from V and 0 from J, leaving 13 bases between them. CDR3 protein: CASSRDGNMNTEAFF. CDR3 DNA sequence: TGTGCCAGCAGCCGGGACGGCAACATGAACACTGAAGCTTTCTTT.

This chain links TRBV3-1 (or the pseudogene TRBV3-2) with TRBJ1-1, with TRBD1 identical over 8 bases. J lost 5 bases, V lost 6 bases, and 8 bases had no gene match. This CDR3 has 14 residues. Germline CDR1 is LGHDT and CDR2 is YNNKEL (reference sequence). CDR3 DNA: TGTGCCAGCAGTCCCGGACAGGGTCGGACTGAAGCTTTCTTT. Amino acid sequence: CASSPGQGRTEAFF.

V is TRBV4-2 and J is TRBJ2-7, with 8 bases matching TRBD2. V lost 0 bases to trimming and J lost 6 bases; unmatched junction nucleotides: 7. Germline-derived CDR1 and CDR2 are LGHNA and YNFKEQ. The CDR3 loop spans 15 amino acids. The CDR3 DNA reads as TGTGCCAGCAGCCAAGAGGGACTAGAAGTTGGCGAGCAGTACTTC. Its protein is CASSQEGLEVGEQYF.

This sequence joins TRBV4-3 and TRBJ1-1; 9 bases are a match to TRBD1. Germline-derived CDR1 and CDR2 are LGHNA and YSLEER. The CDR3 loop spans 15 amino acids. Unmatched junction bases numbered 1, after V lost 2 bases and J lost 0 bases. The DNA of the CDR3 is TGCGCCAGCAGCCAACGGGACAGGGTGAACACTGAAGCTTTCTTT. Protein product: CASSQRDRVNTEAFF.

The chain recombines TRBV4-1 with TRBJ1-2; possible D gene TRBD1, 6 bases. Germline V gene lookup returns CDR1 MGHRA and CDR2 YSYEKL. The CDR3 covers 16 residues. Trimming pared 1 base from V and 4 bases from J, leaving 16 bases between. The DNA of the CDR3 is TGCGCCAGCAGCCAAGTCCGTGGACAGCGAGTCTATGGCTACACCTTC. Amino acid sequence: CASSQVRGQRVYGYTF.

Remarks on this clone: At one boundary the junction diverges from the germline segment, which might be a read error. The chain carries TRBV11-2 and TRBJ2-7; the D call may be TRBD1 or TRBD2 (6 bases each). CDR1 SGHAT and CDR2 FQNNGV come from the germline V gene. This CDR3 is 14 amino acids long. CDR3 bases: TGTGCCAGCAGCCTAGAGGGGGGCCCTTACGAGCAGTACTTC. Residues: CASSLEGGPYEQYF.

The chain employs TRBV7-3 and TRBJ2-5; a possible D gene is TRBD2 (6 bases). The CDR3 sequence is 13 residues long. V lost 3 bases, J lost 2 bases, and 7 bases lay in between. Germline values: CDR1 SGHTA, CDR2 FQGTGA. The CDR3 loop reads CASSFGTQETQYF. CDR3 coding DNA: TGTGCCAGCAGCTTTGGGACTCAAGAGACCCAGTACTTC.

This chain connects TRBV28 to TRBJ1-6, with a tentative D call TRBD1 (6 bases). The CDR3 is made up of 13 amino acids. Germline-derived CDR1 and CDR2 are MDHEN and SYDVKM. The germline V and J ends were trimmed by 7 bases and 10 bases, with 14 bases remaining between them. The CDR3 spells CASIRGGESPLHF. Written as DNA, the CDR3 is TGTGCCAGCATTAGGGGGGGGGAATCACCCCTCCACTTT.

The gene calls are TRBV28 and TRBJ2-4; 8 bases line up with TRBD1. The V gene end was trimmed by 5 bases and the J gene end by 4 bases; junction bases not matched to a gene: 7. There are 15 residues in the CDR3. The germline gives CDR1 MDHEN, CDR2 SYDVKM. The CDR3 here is CASSLRDRPKNIQYF. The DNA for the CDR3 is TGTGCCAGCAGTCTCCGGGACAGGCCAAAAAACATTCAGTACTTC.

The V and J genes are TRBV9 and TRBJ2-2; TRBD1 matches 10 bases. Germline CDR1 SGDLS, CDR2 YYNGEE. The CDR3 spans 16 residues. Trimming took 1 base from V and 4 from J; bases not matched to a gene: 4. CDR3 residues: CASSVLTGGVTGELFF. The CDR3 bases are TGTGCCAGCAGCGTACTGACAGGGGGCGTCACCGGGGAGCTGTTTTTT.

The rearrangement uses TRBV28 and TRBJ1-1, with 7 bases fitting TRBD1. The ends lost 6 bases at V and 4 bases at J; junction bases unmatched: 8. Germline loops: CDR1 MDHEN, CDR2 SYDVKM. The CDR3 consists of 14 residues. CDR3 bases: TGTGCCAGCAGCCGACAGGGAAGGGCCACTGAAGCTTTCTTT. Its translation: CASSRQGRATEAFF.

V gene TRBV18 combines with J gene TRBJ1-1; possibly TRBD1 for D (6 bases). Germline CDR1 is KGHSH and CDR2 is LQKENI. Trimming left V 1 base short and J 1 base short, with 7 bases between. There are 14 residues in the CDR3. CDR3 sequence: CASSPLGANTEAFF. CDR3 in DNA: TGTGCCAGCTCACCACTGGGGGCGAACACTGAAGCTTTCTTT.

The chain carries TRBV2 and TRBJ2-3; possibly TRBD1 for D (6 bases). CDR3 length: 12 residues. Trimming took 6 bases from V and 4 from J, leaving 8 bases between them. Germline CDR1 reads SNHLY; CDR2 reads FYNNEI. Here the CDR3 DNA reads TGTGCCAGCAGGCGACAGGCAGATACGCAGTATTTT. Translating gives CASRRQADTQYF.

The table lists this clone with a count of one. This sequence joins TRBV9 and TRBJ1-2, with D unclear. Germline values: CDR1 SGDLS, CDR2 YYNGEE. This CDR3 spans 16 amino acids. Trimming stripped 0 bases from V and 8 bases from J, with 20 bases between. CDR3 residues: CASSVGSSADARGYTF. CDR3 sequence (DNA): TGTGCCAGCAGCGTAGGCTCTTCAGCGGACGCCAGGGGCTACACCTTC.

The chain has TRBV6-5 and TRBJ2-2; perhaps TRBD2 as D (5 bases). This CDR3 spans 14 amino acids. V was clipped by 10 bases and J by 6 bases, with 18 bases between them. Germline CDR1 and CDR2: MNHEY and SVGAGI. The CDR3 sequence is CATTRDSGAGELFF. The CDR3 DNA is TGTGCCACCACCCGGGATTCTGGGGCCGGGGAGCTGTTTTTT.

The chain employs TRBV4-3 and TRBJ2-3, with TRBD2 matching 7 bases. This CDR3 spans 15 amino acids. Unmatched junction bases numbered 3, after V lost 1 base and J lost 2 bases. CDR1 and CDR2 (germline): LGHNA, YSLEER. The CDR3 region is CASSQGGSATDTQYF. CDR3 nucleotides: TGCGCCAGCAGCCAAGGCGGGAGTGCCACAGATACGCAGTATTTT.

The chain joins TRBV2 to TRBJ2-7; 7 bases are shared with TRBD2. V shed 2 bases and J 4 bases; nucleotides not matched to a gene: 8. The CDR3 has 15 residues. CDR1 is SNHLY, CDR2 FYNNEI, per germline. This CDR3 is CASSEFAGDGYEQYF. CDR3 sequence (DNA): TGTGCCAGCAGTGAATTTGCGGGAGATGGGTACGAGCAGTACTTC. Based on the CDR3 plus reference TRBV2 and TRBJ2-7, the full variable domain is EPEVTQTPSHQVTQMGQEVILRCVPISNHLYFYWYRQILGQKVEFLVSFYNNEISEKSEIFDDQFSVERPDGSNFTLKIRSTKLEDSAMYFCASSEFAGDGYEQYFGPGTRLTVT.

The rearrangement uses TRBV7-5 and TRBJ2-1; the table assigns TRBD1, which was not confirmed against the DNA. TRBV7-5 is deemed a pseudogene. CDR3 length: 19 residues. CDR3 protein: CVRSLVAAQGGVSYNEQFF. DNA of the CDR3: TGTGTCAGAAGCTTAGTAGCCGCTCAGGGCGGAGTCTCCTACAATGAGCAGTTCTTC.

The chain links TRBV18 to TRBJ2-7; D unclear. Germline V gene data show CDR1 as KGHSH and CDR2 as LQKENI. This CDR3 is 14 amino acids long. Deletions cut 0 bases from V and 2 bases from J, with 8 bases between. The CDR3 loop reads CASSPPIRPYEQYF. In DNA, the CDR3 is TGTGCCAGCTCACCACCAATAAGGCCCTACGAGCAGTACTTC.

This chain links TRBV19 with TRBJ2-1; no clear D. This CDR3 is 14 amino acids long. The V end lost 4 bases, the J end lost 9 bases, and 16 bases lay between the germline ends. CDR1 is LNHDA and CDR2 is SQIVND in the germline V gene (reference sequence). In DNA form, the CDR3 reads TGTGCCAGTAGTAATGTTTCGCGCCAAGGTGAGCAGTTCTTC. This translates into CASSNVSRQGEQFF.

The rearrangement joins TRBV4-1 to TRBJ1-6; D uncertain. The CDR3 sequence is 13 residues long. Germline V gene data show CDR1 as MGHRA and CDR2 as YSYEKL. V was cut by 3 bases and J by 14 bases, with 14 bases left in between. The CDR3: CASSQVQQSSLHF. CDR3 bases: TGCGCCAGCAGCCAGGTTCAACAGAGCTCCCTCCACTTT.

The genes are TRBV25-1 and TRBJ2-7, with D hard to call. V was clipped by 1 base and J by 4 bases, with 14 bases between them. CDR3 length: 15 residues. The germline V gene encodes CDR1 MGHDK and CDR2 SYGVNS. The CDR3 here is CASSELVRAKYEQYF. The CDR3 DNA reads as TGTGCCAGCAGTGAATTGGTAAGGGCAAAATACGAGCAGTACTTC.

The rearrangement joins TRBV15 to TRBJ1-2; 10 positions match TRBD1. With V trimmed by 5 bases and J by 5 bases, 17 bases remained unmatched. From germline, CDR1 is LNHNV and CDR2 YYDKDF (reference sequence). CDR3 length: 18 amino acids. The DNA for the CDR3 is TGTGCCACCAGCTCCCCCGGACAGGGGGGCATTTATCGGTATGGCTACACCTTC. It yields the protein CATSSPGQGGIYRYGYTF.

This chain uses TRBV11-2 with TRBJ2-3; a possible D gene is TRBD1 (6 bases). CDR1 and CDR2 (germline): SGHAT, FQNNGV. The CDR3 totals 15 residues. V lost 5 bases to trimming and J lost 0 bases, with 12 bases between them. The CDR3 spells CASSRTGSSTDTQYF. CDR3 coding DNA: TGTGCCAGCAGCAGAACAGGGAGTAGCACAGATACGCAGTATTTT.

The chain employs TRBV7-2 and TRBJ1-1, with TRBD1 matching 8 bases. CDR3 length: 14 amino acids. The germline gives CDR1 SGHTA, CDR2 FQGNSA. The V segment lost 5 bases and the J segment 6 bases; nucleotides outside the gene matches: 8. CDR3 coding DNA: TGTGCCAGCAGCCTGGACAGGGACGTGGCTGAAGCTTTCTTT. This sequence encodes CASSLDRDVAEAFF.

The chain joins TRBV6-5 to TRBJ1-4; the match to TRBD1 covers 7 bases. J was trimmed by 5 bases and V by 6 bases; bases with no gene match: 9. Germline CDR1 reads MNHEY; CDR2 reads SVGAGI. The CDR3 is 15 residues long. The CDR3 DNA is TGTGCCAGCAGAAAAAGACAGGGAGTAAATGAAAAACTGTTTTTT. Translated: CASRKRQGVNEKLFF.